This T cell receptor (beta chain) appears in the sequencing data of a study of yellow fever vaccine responses in identical twins. Findings and limits, study-wide: In identical twins, vaccine T cell responses appeared partly shared and partly individual.

A remark on this clonotype: Its antigen is currently unknown.

MiXCR, applied by TCRdb to the RT-PCR reads, yields one record per CDR3 protein. The sample holds about 3,000 distinct CDR3 sequences, about 88% seen once. CDR3 size: 14 residues. V was shortened by 3 bases and J by 1 base, with 7 bases between the two germline ends. Germline V gene sequence: CDR1 MDHEN, CDR2 SYDVKM. The starting material was T cells from blood (PBMCs), unsorted or a sorted subset (not recorded which), obtained before or after yellow fever vaccination (not recorded which). The source is a woman between 18 and 29 years old who received the yellow fever vaccine. The chain uses TRBV28 and TRBJ2-4; tentatively, D is TRBD2 (6 bases). For the CDR3, the DNA is TGTGCCAGCAGTTTTGGGGGGGCCAAAAACATTCAGTACTTC. Residues: CASSFGGAKNIQYF.